These 21 T cell receptor beta chains originate from one sample sequenced in a study of regulatory T cells in long-lasting Graves disease. In building TCR beta libraries, iRepertoire HTBI primers were used together with Arm-PCR of CDR3 regions. TCRdb reprocessed the multiplex PCR reads via MiXCR and lists one record per CDR3 protein. The sample lists around 470,000 distinct CDR3 sequences, roughly 15% occurring once. Time point given: newly diagnosed GD, antithyroid drugs for less than 3 months. The authors made the TCR library using RNA they extracted from PBMCs. This sample was shared with a second study, whose subject was T cells in Graves' hyperthyroidism and ophthalmopathy.

The sample was peripheral blood mononuclear cells (PBMCs), taken at new diagnosis, from a patient treated with antithyroid drugs. These receptors all stem from a woman in her fifties or sixties with Graves disease.

This clonotype was seen many times. The chain carries TRBV6-1 and TRBJ2-5; 7 bases map to TRBD1. V lost 6 bases to trimming and J lost 4 bases; unmatched junction nucleotides: 11. Germline loops: CDR1 MNHNS, CDR2 SASEGT. The CDR3 is made up of 15 amino acids. CDR3 sequence (DNA): TGTGCCAGCAGAACGGACAGGCCCACCCCAGAGACCCAGTACTTC. Amino acid sequence: CASRTDRPTPETQYF.

The chain has TRBV19 and TRBJ1-1; TRBD1 matches at 11 bases. Germline assignment: CDR1 LNHDA and CDR2 SQIVND (reference sequence). After removal of 4 bases from V and 2 bases from J, the junction contained 6 bases not matched to a gene. This CDR3 has 16 residues. The CDR3 is CASSRGTGGPNTEAFF. As DNA, the CDR3 is TGTGCCAGTAGTAGGGGGACAGGGGGTCCAAACACTGAAGCTTTCTTT.

The chain links TRBV28 to TRBJ1-5; no clear D gene. In germline, CDR1 is MDHEN, CDR2 SYDVKM. Trimming stripped 3 bases from V and 1 base from J, with 13 bases between. The CDR3 runs to 16 residues. This chain's CDR3 is CASSLGPSGSNQPQHF. The CDR3 DNA is TGTGCCAGCAGTTTGGGCCCATCCGGGAGCAATCAGCCCCAGCATTTT.

This clonotype was counted at least ten times. The chain links TRBV7-6 to TRBJ2-7; tentatively, D is TRBD2 (5 bases). V was clipped by 1 base and J by 3 bases, with 13 bases between them. Germline CDR1 is SGHVS and CDR2 is FNYEAQ. The CDR3 runs to 15 residues. CDR3 in DNA: TGTGCCAGCAGCTTAGAGATCGGGGAAGGCTACGAGCAGTACTTC. Translating gives CASSLEIGEGYEQYF.

This clonotype came up many times. V and J are TRBV12-3 or TRBV12-4 and TRBJ2-7, with TRBD1 identical over 9 bases. Germline trimming cut 4 bases from V and 5 bases from J; bases unmatched to any gene: 9. The CDR3 is 15 residues long. The CDR3 nucleotides read TGTGCCAGCAGTTCGGGGACAGGGAATTCCCACGAGCAGTACTTC. This translates into CASSSGTGNSHEQYF.

This clonotype was found many times. This rearrangement joins TRBV12-3 or TRBV12-4 to TRBJ2-5; 8 bases are shared with TRBD1. Germline trimming cut 2 bases from V and 5 bases from J; bases unmatched to any gene: 4. The CDR3 spans 14 residues. The CDR3 loop reads CASSLMTGAETQYF. CDR3 bases: TGTGCCAGCAGTTTAATGACAGGGGCGGAGACCCAGTACTTC.

This clonotype appeared many times. This rearrangement joins TRBV28 to TRBJ2-7; TRBD2 is a possible D gene (5 bases). Trimming took 10 bases from V and 4 from J, leaving 14 bases between them. In germline, CDR1 is MDHEN, CDR2 SYDVKM. This CDR3 region has 12 residues. The CDR3, as DNA: TGTGCCATCGCCAGAGGGCAATACGAGCAGTACTTC. Encoded protein: CAIARGQYEQYF.

V usage is TRBV28 and J usage is TRBJ1-2, with D maybe TRBD1 (6 bases). This CDR3 has 13 amino acids. The germline V gene has CDR1 MDHEN and CDR2 SYDVKM. V was pared by 8 bases and J by 6 bases, with 16 bases between. The CDR3 spells CASLQGPVDGYTF. CDR3 nucleotide sequence: TGTGCCAGCCTACAGGGTCCCGTCGATGGCTACACCTTC.

This clonotype was recorded at least ten times. This chain connects TRBV12-3 or TRBV12-4 to TRBJ2-1; 9 positions agree with TRBD2. Unmatched junction bases numbered 8, after V lost 6 bases and J lost 2 bases. This CDR3 is built from 16 residues. The CDR3 sequence: CASRGYRGGAYNEQFF. The CDR3 nucleotides read TGTGCCAGCAGGGGCTATCGCGGGGGGGCCTACAATGAGCAGTTCTTC.

Comments on this clonotype: A much more abundant neighbour one base away suggests this may be a read error. The V gene is TRBV7-9, the J gene TRBJ2-1; 9 bases are a match to TRBD2. Germline V CDR1 and CDR2: SEHNR, FQNEAQ (reference sequence). The V and J ends lost 5 bases and 10 bases, in that order; junction bases with no gene match: 12. The length of the CDR3 is 15 residues. The CDR3 reads CASSLEAGGTYEQFF. DNA of the CDR3: TGTGCCAGCAGCCTAGAAGCGGGGGGCACGTACGAGCAGTTCTTC.

Note on this clonotype: Given a much more abundant clone one base away, this may be a read error. This sequence joins TRBV6-5 and TRBJ2-7; D is unclear. Germline V CDR1 and CDR2: MNHEY, SVGAGI. The V end lost 0 bases, the J end lost 2 bases, and 8 bases lay between the germline ends. CDR3 length: 14 residues. The CDR3 here is CASSYSRATYEQYF. CDR3 nucleotides: TGTGCCAGCAGTTACTCTCGGGCAACCTACGAGCAGTACTTC.

This clonotype was counted only a few times. The V and J genes are TRBV20-1 and TRBJ2-1; 8 nucleotides agree with TRBD2. CDR3 length: 13 residues. V shed 4 bases, J shed 2 bases, and the junction held 1 base outside the gene matches. The germline V gene has CDR1 DFQATT and CDR2 SNEGSKA (reference sequence). The CDR3 here is CSAKGLAYNEQFF. In DNA form, the CDR3 reads TGCAGTGCTAAGGGACTAGCCTACAATGAGCAGTTCTTC.

This clonotype occurred a few times. The genes are TRBV4-1 and TRBJ2-7, with D unclear. Per the germline V gene, CDR1 is MGHRA and CDR2 is YSYEKL. The CDR3 runs 14 residues. V lost 4 bases and J 2 bases, leaving 12 bases between the germline ends. CDR3 nucleotides: TGCGCCAGCAGCCCCATAGCCAGTACCTACGAGCAGTACTTC. Protein: CASSPIASTYEQYF.

This clonotype was recorded many times. This sequence joins TRBV7-8 and TRBJ1-4; D is unclear. Germline V gene data show CDR1 as SGHVS and CDR2 as FQNEAQ. Trimming cost V 0 bases and J 3 bases, with 8 bases left between them. This CDR3 region has 15 residues. CDR3 DNA: TGTGCCAGCAGCTTAGCGGGCAGATCTAATGAAAAACTGTTTTTT. This translates into CASSLAGRSNEKLFF.

This clonotype turned up a few times. The J gene is TRBJ2-3, the V gene TRBV18; a weak D match, TRBD2 (6 bases). Trimming stripped 1 base from V and 3 bases from J, with 11 bases between. The CDR3 totals 15 residues. Per germline, CDR1 KGHSH and CDR2 LQKENI. This chain's CDR3 is CASSPLRETTDTQYF. The CDR3 coding sequence is TGTGCCAGCTCACCACTTCGGGAGACAACAGATACGCAGTATTTT.

In the case of this clonotype: The CDR3 carries no conserved terminal phenylalanine or tryptophan, so it likely arises from a read error. This rearrangement joins TRBV4-1 to TRBJ2-5, with D possibly being TRBD1 or TRBD2 (5 bases each). V was cut by 1 base and J by 3 bases, with 6 bases left in between. This CDR3 spans 13 amino acids. The germline gives CDR1 MGHRA, CDR2 YSYEKL. CDR3 residues: CASSQGGEETQYL. In DNA form, the CDR3 reads TGCGCCAGCAGCCAAGGAGGGGAAGAGACCCAGTACCTC.

The CDR3 region is CASSVGDRGYEQYF. CDR3 coding DNA: TGTGCCAGCAGCGTAGGAGACAGGGGGTACGAGCAGTACTTC. V is TRBV9 and J is TRBJ2-7; 9 bases agree with TRBD1. The CDR3 has 14 amino acids. Losses at the gene ends were 0 bases for V and 4 bases for J; bases not matched to a gene: 2. Germline CDR1 is SGDLS and CDR2 is YYNGEE.

This clonotype occurred many times. The chain combines TRBV12-3 or TRBV12-4 with TRBJ2-5, with 9 bases aligning to TRBD2. The CDR3 sequence is 16 residues long. V was clipped by 7 bases and J by 5 bases; unmatched bases: 14. The CDR3 sequence: CASKTALAGVTETQYF. DNA of the CDR3: TGTGCCAGCAAGACAGCATTAGCGGGAGTGACGGAGACCCAGTACTTC.

This clonotype appeared once. The chain uses TRBV19 and TRBJ2-1; TRBD2 matches at 7 bases. The germline V gene has CDR1 LNHDA and CDR2 SQIVND (reference sequence). V shed 0 bases and J 5 bases; nucleotides not matched to a gene: 7. The CDR3 loop spans 16 amino acids. The CDR3 bases are TGTGCCAGTAGTATAGAGGGCGGGAGTTCCGACAATGAGCAGTTCTTC. Protein product: CASSIEGGSSDNEQFF.

This clonotype has at least ten counts. This chain links TRBV19 with TRBJ2-1; 10 positions match TRBD1. The V gene end was trimmed by 10 bases and the J gene end by 0 bases; junction bases not matched to a gene: 15. Per germline, CDR1 LNHDA and CDR2 SQIVND (reference sequence). The CDR3 has 18 residues. CDR3 sequence: CATSTGGLNLGSYNEQFF. The DNA for the CDR3 is TGTGCCACTTCGACAGGGGGCCTAAATCTTGGCTCCTACAATGAGCAGTTCTTC. Full variable domain (missing parts from reference TRBV19 and TRBJ2-1): DGGITQSPKYLFRKEGQNVTLSCEQNLNHDAMYWYRQDPGQGLRLIYYSQIVNDFQKGDIAEGYSVSREKKESFPLTVTSAQKNPTAFYLCATSTGGLNLGSYNEQFFGPGTRLTVL.

In its sample, this clonotype was seen many times. The CDR3 DNA reads as TGTGCCAGCAGTTCGGGACTTTCGCTAGCCAAAAACATTCAGTACTTC. It translates to CASSSGLSLAKNIQYF. This chain connects TRBV6-5 to TRBJ2-4; possible D gene TRBD2, 6 bases. The CDR3 extends over 16 amino acids. From germline, CDR1 is MNHEY and CDR2 SVGAGI. V gave up 4 bases and J gave up 0 bases, with 13 bases separating them.